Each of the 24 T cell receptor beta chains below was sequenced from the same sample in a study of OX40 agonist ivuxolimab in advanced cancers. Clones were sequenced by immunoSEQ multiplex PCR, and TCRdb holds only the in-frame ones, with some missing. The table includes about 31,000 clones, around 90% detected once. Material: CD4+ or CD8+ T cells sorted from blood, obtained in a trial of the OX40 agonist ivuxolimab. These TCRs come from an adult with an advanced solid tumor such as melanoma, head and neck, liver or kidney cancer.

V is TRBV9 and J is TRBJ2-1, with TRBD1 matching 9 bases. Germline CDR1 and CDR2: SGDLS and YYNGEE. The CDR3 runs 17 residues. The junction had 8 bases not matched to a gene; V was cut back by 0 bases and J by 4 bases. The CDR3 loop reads CASSVVWGQGEYNEQFF. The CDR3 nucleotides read TGTGCCAGCAGCGTAGTTTGGGGACAGGGAGAATACAATGAGCAGTTCTTC.

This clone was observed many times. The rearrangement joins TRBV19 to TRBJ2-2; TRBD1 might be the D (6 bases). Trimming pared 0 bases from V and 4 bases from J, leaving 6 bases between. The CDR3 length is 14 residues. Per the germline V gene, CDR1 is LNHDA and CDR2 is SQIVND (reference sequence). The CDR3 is CASSIDRGTGELFF. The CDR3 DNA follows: TGTGCCAGTAGTATAGACAGGGGCACCGGGGAGCTGTTTTTT.

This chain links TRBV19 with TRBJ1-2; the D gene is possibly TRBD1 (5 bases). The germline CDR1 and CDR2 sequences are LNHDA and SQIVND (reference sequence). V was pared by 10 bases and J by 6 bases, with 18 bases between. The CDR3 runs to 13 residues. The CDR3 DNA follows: TGTGCCACAAATGCTCAGGGTTGGAATGGCTACACCTTC. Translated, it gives CATNAQGWNGYTF.

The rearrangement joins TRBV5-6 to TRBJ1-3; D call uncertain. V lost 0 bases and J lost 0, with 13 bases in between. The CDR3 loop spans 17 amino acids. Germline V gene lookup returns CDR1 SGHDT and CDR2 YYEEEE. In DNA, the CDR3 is TGTGCCAGCAGCTTGGATAGGCCACTCGGCTCTGGAAACACCATATATTTT. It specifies CASSLDRPLGSGNTIYF.

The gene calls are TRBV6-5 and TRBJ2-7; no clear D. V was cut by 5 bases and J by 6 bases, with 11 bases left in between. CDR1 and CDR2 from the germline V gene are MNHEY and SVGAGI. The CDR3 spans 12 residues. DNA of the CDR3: TGTGCCAGCAGTCAGGCTTTTGGCGAGCAGTACTTC. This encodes CASSQAFGEQYF.

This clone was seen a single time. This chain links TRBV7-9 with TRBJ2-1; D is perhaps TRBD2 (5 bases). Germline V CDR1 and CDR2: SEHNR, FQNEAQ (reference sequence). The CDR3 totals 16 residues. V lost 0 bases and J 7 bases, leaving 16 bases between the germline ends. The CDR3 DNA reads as TGTGCCAGCAGCTTAGCGACGGGGTTTACTGAGAATGAGCAGTTCTTC. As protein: CASSLATGFTENEQFF.

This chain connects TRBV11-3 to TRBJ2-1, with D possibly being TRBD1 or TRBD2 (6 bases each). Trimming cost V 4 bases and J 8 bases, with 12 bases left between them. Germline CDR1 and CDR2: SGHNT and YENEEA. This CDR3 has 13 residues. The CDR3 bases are TGTGCCAGCAGCTACCTTGGGGGGCATGAGCAGTTCTTC. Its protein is CASSYLGGHEQFF.

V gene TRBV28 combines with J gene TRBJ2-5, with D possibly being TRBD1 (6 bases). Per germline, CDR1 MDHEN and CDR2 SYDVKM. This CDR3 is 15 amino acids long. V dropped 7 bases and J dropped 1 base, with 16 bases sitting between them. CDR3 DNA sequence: TGTGCCAGCACCCACACCGACAGGCCCCAAGAGACCCAGTACTTC. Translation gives CASTHTDRPQETQYF.

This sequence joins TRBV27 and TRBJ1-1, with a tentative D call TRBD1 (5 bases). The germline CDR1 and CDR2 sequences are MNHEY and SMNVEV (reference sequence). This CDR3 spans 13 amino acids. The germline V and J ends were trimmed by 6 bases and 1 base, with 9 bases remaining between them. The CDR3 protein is CASSLTGNTEAFF. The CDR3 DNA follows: TGTGCCAGCAGCCTAACAGGGAACACTGAAGCTTTCTTT.

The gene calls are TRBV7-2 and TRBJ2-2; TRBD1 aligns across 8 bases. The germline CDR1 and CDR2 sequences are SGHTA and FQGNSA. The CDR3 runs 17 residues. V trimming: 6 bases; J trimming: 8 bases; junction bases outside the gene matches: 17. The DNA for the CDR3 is TGTGCCAGCAGTAAATTGGGGGACAGGACTTTTCTAGGGGAGCTGTTTTTT. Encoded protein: CASSKLGDRTFLGELFF.

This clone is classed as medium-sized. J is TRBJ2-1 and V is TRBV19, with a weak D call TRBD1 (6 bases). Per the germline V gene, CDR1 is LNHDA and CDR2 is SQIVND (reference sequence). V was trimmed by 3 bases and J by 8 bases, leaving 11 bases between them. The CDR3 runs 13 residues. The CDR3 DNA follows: TGTGCCAGTAGTATTCTCGAGGGGGATGAGCAGTTCTTC. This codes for CASSILEGDEQFF.

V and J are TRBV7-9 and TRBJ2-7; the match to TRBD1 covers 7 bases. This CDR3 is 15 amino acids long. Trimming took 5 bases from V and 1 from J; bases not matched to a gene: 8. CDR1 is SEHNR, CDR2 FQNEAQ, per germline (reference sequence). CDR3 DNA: TGTGCCAGCAGCCCTCGACAGGGCCTATCCTACGAGCAGTACTTC. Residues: CASSPRQGLSYEQYF.

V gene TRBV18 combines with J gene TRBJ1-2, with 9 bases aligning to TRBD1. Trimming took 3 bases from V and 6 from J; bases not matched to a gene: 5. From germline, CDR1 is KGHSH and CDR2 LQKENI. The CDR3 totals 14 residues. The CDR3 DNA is TGTGCCAGCTCACCGACAGGACAGGGGCATGGCTACACCTTC. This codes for CASSPTGQGHGYTF. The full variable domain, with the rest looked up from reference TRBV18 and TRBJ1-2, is NAGVMQNPRHLVRRRGQEARLRCSPMKGHSHVYWYRQLPEEGLKFMVYLQKENIIDESGMPKERFSAEFPKEGPSILRIQQVVRGDSAAYFCASSPTGQGHGYTFGSGTRLTVV.

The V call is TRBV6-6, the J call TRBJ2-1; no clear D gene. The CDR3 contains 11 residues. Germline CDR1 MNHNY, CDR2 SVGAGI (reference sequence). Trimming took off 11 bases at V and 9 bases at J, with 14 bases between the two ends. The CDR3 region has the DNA TGTGCCCCCATTAGGGTAGGTGAGCAGTTCTTC. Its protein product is CAPIRVGEQFF.

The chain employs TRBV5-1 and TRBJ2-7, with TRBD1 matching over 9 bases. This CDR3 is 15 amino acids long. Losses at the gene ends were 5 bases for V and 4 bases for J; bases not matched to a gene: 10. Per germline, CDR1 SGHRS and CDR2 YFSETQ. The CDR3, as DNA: TGCGCCAGCAGTTCGCCGGGACAGGGTGCTTACGAGCAGTACTTC. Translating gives CASSSPGQGAYEQYF.

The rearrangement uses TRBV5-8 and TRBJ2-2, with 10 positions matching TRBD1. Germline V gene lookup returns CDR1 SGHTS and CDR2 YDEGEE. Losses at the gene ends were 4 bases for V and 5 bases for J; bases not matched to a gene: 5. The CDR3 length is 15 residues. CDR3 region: CASSPWTGGTGELFF. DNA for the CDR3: TGTGCCAGCAGCCCGTGGACAGGGGGGACCGGGGAGCTGTTTTTT.

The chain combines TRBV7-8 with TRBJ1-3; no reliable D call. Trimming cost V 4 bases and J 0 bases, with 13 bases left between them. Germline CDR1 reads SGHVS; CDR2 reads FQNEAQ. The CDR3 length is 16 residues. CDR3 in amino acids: CASSSETHLSGNTIYF. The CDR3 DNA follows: TGTGCCAGCAGCTCAGAGACACACCTCTCTGGAAACACCATATATTTT.

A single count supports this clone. CDR3 region: CASSLAGGQGYEQYF. CDR3 sequence (DNA): TGTGCCAGCAGCTTAGCCGGGGGACAGGGCTACGAGCAGTACTTC. The V and J genes are TRBV7-2 and TRBJ2-7, with 9 nucleotides matching TRBD1. V lost 0 bases to trimming and J lost 3 bases; unmatched junction nucleotides: 3. The V gene's germline CDR1 is SGHTA and CDR2 FQGNSA. The CDR3 is 15 amino acids. Drawing the rest from reference TRBV7-2 and TRBJ2-7, the complete variable domain is GAGVSQSPSNKVTEKGKDVELRCDPISGHTALYWYRQSLGQGLEFLIYFQGNSAPDKSGLPSDRFSAERTGGSVSTLTIQRTQQEDSAVYLCASSLAGGQGYEQYFGPGTRLTVT.

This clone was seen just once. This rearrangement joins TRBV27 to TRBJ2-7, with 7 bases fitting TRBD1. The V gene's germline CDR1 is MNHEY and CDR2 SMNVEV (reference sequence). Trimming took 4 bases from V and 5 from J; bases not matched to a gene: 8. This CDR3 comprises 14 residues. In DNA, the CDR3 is TGTGCCAGCAGTTATGTGACAGGGTCGGACGAGCAGTACTTC. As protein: CASSYVTGSDEQYF.

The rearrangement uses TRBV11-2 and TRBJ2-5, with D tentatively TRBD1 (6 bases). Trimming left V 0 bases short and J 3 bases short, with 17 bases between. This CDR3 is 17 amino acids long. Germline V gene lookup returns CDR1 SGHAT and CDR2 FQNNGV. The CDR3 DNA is TGTGCCAGCAGCTTAGAATCTTGGACAGCTTCTGAAGAGACCCAGTACTTC. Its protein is CASSLESWTASEETQYF. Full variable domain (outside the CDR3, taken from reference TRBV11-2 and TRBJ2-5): EAGVAQSPRYKIIEKRQSVAFWCNPISGHATLYWYQQILGQGPKLLIQFQNNGVVDDSQLPKDRFSAERLKGVDSTLKIQPAKLEDSAVYLCASSLESWTASEETQYFGPGTRLLVL.

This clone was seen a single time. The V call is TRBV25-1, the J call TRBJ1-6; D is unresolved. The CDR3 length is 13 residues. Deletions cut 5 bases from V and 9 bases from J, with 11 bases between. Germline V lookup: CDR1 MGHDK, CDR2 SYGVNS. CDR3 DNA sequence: TGTGCCAGCAGTACCCTGGGTACTTCACCCCTCCACTTT. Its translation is CASSTLGTSPLHF.

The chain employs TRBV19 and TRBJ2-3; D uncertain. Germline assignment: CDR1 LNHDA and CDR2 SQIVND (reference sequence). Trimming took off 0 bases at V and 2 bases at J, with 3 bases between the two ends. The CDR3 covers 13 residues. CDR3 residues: CASSIDLTDTQYF. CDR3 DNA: TGTGCCAGTAGTATAGACCTCACAGATACGCAGTATTTT.

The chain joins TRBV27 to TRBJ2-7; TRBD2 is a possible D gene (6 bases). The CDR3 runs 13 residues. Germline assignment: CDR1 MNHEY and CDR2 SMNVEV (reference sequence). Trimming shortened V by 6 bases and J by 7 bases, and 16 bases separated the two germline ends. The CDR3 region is CASRPIGEEEQYF. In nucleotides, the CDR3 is TGTGCCAGCAGACCGATAGGGGAGGAGGAGCAGTACTTC.

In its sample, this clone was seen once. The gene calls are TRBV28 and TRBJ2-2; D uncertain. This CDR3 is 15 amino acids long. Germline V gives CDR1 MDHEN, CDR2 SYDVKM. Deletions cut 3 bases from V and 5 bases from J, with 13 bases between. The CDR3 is CASSFTLSMTGELFF. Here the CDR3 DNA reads TGTGCCAGCAGTTTTACCCTCTCTATGACCGGGGAGCTGTTTTTT.